This T cell receptor (beta chain) was obtained from a study of blood T cell repertoires in COVID-19. Study background: Samples came from the United States, Italy and Spain, spanning acute and convalescent COVID-19. Sources were T cells, B-cell-depleted T cells, or PBMCs; the material itself was cDNA or gDNA.

Here immunoSEQ multiplex PCR was the method, and the copy in TCRdb shows in-frame clones only, minus some. In the table there are 100,000 to 150,000 clones, approximately 89% of which are singletons. The CDR3 consists of 17 residues. Germline loops: CDR1 MNHNS, CDR2 SASEGT. J was trimmed by 2 bases and V by 2 bases; bases with no gene match: 6. The V call is TRBV6-1, the J call TRBJ2-1; 10 bases are a match to TRBD2. The specimen was peripheral blood. The receptor was derived from a man aged 45 to 65 with acute or convalescent COVID-19. The CDR3: CASSEYPSGGPYNEQFF. The CDR3 DNA sequence: TGTGCCAGCAGTGAATATCCTAGCGGGGGACCCTACAATGAGCAGTTCTTC.